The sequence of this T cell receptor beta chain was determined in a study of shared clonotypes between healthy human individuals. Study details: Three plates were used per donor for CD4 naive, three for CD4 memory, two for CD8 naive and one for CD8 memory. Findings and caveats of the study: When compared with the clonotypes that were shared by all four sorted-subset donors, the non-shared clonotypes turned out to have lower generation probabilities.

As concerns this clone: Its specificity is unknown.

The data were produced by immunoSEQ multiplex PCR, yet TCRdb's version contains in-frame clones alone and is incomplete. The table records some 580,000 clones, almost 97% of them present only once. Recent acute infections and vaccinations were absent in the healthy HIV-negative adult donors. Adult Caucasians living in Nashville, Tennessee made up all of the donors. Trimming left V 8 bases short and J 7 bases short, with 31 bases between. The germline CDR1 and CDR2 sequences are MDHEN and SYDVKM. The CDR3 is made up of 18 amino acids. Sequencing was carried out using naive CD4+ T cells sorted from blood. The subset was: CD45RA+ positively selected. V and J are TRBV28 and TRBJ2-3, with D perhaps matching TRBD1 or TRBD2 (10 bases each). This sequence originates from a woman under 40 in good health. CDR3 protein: CASHRGTGASSGSYTQYF. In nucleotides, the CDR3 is TGTGCCAGCCACCGTGGGACAGGGGCGTCTAGCGGGAGCTATACGCAGTATTTT. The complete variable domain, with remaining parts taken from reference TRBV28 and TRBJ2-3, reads DVKVTQSSRYLVKRTGEKVFLECVQDMDHENMFWYRQDPGLGLRLIYFSYDVKMKEKGDIPEGYSVSREKKERFSLILESASTNQTSMYLCASHRGTGASSGSYTQYFGPGTRLTVL.